Following are 32 T cell receptor beta chains from one sample sequenced in a study of T cells in women clearing cervical HPV infection. The protocol was immunoSEQ multiplex PCR, while the TCRdb copy is restricted to in-frame clones and leaves out a portion. Listed are about 23,000 clones; roughly 9.1% falls within the top ten. Sequenced: blood buffy coat. All receptors derive from a woman aged 18-70 years with a cervical HPV16 infection that either progressed to CIN3+ or cleared (not recorded which).

As for this clone: Read data end 3 residues before the CDR3 end; the end is taken from the germline J gene. The V and J genes are TRBV5-1 and TRBJ2-3; D is possibly TRBD1 (5 bases). In germline, CDR1 is SGHRS, CDR2 YFSETQ. Trimming stripped 0 bases from V and 7 bases from J, with 15 bases between. CDR3 length: 15 residues. CDR3 in amino acids: CASSLGQTSLHTQYF. The CDR3 DNA, read in part, is TGCGCCAGCAGCTTGGGACAGACAAGTCTACATACG.

As regards this clone: The DNA ends 3 residues before the CDR3 does, and the rest of the CDR3 is filled in from the germline J gene. V is TRBV20-1 and J is TRBJ1-1; unclear D gene. V shed 1 base and J shed 4 bases, with 10 bases lying between them. This CDR3 is built from 13 residues. From germline, CDR1 is DFQATT and CDR2 SNEGSKA (reference sequence). This CDR3 is CSARAGYFTEAFF. The CDR3 bases that were read are TGCAGTGCTAGAGCCGGGTACTTCACTGAA.

Concerning this clone itself: Read coverage stops 3 residues before the CDR3 terminus; the germline J gene supplies the remainder. The chain is built from TRBV5-4 and TRBJ2-1; tentative D call: TRBD2 (5 bases). Germline CDR1 is SGHNT and CDR2 is YYREEE (reference sequence). The germline V and J ends were trimmed by 5 bases and 0 bases, with 15 bases remaining between them. There are 16 residues in the CDR3. CDR3 protein: CASSEAAAASYNEQFF. Incomplete CDR3 DNA: TGTGCCAGCAGTGAGGCGGCAGCGGCCTCCTACAATGAG.

A word on this clone: The read stops 3 residues short of the end of the CDR3; the missing end is completed from the germline J gene. The V call is TRBV12-3 or TRBV12-4, the J call TRBJ2-1; no definite D call. CDR3 size: 15 residues. The V end was cut by 2 bases, the J end by 8 bases, with 16 bases between. CDR3 sequence reads: CASSLPSSSLYEQFF. The DNA read from the CDR3 is TGTGCCAGCAGTTTACCCTCCTCTAGTCTGTATGAG.

On this clone itself: Read data end 3 residues before the CDR3 end; the end is taken from the germline J gene. V gene TRBV2 combines with J gene TRBJ2-5; weak D call: TRBD1 (6 bases). Germline-derived CDR1 and CDR2 are SNHLY and FYNNEI. This CDR3 contains 12 residues. Between the trimmed V and J ends, which lost 7 bases and 3 bases, there was a span of 9 bases. CDR3 in amino acids: CASNREEETQYF. The covered CDR3 bases are TGTGCCAGCAACAGGGAAGAAGAGACC. Using reference TRBV2 and TRBJ2-5 for the parts outside the CDR3, the full variable domain is EPEVTQTPSHQVTQMGQEVILRCVPISNHLYFYWYRQILGQKVEFLVSFYNNEISEKSEIFDDQFSVERPDGSNFTLKIRSTKLEDSAMYFCASNREEETQYFGPGTRLLVL.

Details on this clone: The read terminates 3 residues ahead of where the CDR3 ends, so the germline J gene completes it. V gene TRBV20-1 combines with J gene TRBJ2-5; 16 bases fit TRBD2. This CDR3 comprises 16 residues. Germline trimming cut 6 bases from V and 4 bases from J; bases unmatched to any gene: 8. CDR1 and CDR2 (germline): DFQATT, SNEGSKA (reference sequence). The covered CDR3 bases are TGCAGTGCCACCGGGACTAGCGGGAGGGCCAGAGAGACC. Translating gives CSATGTSGRARET. The whole CDR3 sequence reads CSATGTSGRARETQYF.

Concerning this clone itself: The CDR3 is cut off 3 residues early in the read; its end comes from the germline J gene. The chain couples TRBV5-6 to TRBJ1-1; D gene uncertain. The germline gives CDR1 SGHDT, CDR2 YYEEEE. The CDR3 loop spans 13 amino acids. The CDR3 loop reads CASSPRLTWEAFF. The sequenced CDR3 bases are TGTGCCAGCAGCCCTAGACTGACCTGGGAA.

The CDR3 loop is CASSLGGGGTEAFF. The CDR3 bases that were read are TGTGCCAGCAGCTTAGGAGGGGGGGGGACTGAA. This rearrangement joins TRBV7-2 to TRBJ1-1, with D possibly being TRBD1 (6 bases). The sequence runs out 3 residues before the end of the CDR3; the remainder is reconstructed from the germline J gene. The V end was cut by 1 base, the J end by 5 bases, with 11 bases between. The CDR3 covers 14 residues. The germline CDR1 and CDR2 sequences are SGHTA and FQGNSA.

A remark on this clone: The CDR3 end falls 3 residues outside the read, so it is completed with the germline J gene. This chain connects TRBV19 to TRBJ1-2, with 12 bases matching TRBD1. CDR3 length equals 20 residues. From germline, CDR1 is LNHDA and CDR2 SQIVND (reference sequence). The J segment lost 3 bases and the V segment lost 4 bases, leaving 18 bases of the junction unmatched. CDR3 DNA, as far as it was read: TGTGCCAGTAGTACCCCCCGCGGCGGGACAGGGGGCGCAGGTTACTATGGC. Its protein is CASSTPRGGTGGAGYYG. The whole CDR3 region reads CASSTPRGGTGGAGYYGYTF.

A note on this clone: The CDR3 end is not reached by the read, which stops 3 residues before it; the germline J gene fills it in. This rearrangement joins TRBV7-2 to TRBJ2-3; 10 bases map to TRBD2. The CDR3 extends over 15 amino acids. From germline, CDR1 is SGHTA and CDR2 FQGNSA. V dropped 7 bases and J dropped 0; count of bases not matched to a gene: 4. The part of the CDR3 DNA that was read is TGTGCCAGCAACAAGCGGGGGGGAAGCACAGATACG. Protein sequence: CASNKRGGSTDT. The CDR3 in its entirety is CASNKRGGSTDTQYF.

With respect to this clone: The read terminates 3 residues ahead of where the CDR3 ends, so the germline J gene completes it. The gene calls are TRBV20-1 and TRBJ2-7; perhaps TRBD1 as D (5 bases). Germline CDR1 DFQATT, CDR2 SNEGSKA (reference sequence). The ends were cut back, 3 bases at V and 2 bases at J, with 14 bases in the middle. The length of the CDR3 is 14 residues. CDR3 protein: CSARRTLTPYEQYF. CDR3 DNA, as far as it was read: TGCAGTGCTAGGAGGACACTTACGCCCTACGAG.

As for this clone: The CDR3 is cut off 3 residues early in the read; its end comes from the germline J gene. V is TRBV20-1 and J is TRBJ2-5, with 7 nucleotides matching TRBD2. CDR3 length: 14 residues. The V gene's germline CDR1 is DFQATT and CDR2 SNEGSKA (reference sequence). J was trimmed by 5 bases and V by 0 bases; bases with no gene match: 6. The chain's CDR3 is CSARDPGGRETQYF. CDR3 bases read: TGCAGTGCTAGAGACCCGGGGGGTAGGGAGACC.

Notes on this clone: The read is 3 residues too short to cover the CDR3 end, so that end is filled in from the germline J gene. The chain employs TRBV30 and TRBJ2-1; 8 bases line up with TRBD1. Looked up from germline, CDR1 is GTSNPN and CDR2 is SVGIG (reference sequence). After removal of 1 base from V and 9 bases from J, the junction contained 11 bases not matched to a gene. The CDR3 consists of 15 residues. CDR3 amino acids: CAWSAGQGPNSEQFF. Incomplete CDR3 DNA: TGTGCCTGGAGTGCCGGACAGGGCCCAAATTCTGAG.

As regards this clone: The read ends 3 residues shy of where the CDR3 ends; the end is completed using the germline J gene. This rearrangement joins TRBV19 to TRBJ2-2; TRBD2 matches at 7 bases. This CDR3 is 15 amino acids long. V trimming: 7 bases; J trimming: 3 bases; junction bases outside the gene matches: 8. Germline V gives CDR1 LNHDA, CDR2 SQIVND (reference sequence). CDR3 bases read: TGTGCCAGTACCCAGGCCGGGGGGTACACCGGGGAG. Amino acid sequence: CASTQAGGYTGE. The CDR3 reads in full as CASTQAGGYTGELFF.

In regard to this clone: Read data end 3 residues before the CDR3 end; the end is taken from the germline J gene. The chain is built from TRBV7-9 and TRBJ1-4; TRBD1 agrees at 8 bases. Germline V gene data show CDR1 as SEHNR and CDR2 as FQNEAQ (reference sequence). With V trimmed by 1 base and J by 7 bases, 5 bases remained unmatched. This CDR3 spans 15 amino acids. The CDR3 DNA, read in part, is TGTGCCAGCAGCTTAGGAACCAGGGGGCTTGAAAAA. This gives the protein CASSLGTRGLEK. The full CDR3 is CASSLGTRGLEKLFF.

Concerning this clone itself: The CDR3 is cut off 3 residues early in the read; its end comes from the germline J gene. V usage is TRBV9 and J usage is TRBJ2-1, with 7 bases lining up with TRBD2. Germline-derived CDR1 and CDR2 are SGDLS and YYNGEE. With V trimmed by 3 bases and J by 0 bases, 3 bases remained unmatched. The length of the CDR3 is 15 residues. CDR3 in amino acids: CASSGRGDSYNEQFF. Incomplete CDR3 DNA: TGTGCCAGCAGCGGTCGGGGGGACTCCTACAATGAG.

To note about this clone: The read is 3 residues too short to cover the CDR3 end, so that end is filled in from the germline J gene. J is TRBJ2-7 and V is TRBV20-1; 7 nucleotides line up with TRBD1. Germline V lookup: CDR1 DFQATT, CDR2 SNEGSKA (reference sequence). Trimming took 4 bases from V and 0 from J; bases not matched to a gene: 9. This CDR3 has 15 amino acids. The sequenced CDR3 bases are TGCAGTGCTAACAGACGGGACAGCTTCTCCTACGAG. It yields the protein CSANRRDSFSYE. The entire CDR3 is CSANRRDSFSYEQYF.

As regards this clone: Sequencing ends 3 residues short of the CDR3 end; the germline J gene provides the rest. The chain couples TRBV19 to TRBJ2-7, with TRBD1 matching over 11 bases. Per germline, CDR1 LNHDA and CDR2 SQIVND (reference sequence). Trimming took 2 bases from V and 6 from J; bases not matched to a gene: 9. The CDR3 length is 16 residues. The covered CDR3 bases are TGTGCCAGTAGTATACCCCCCGGGACAGGGGGAGTCGAG. Translated, it gives CASSIPPGTGGVE. The CDR3 in full is CASSIPPGTGGVEQYF.

The part of the CDR3 DNA that was read is TGTGCCAGTAGTGTCGGGTCCGGAGGGGGCAATCAGCCC. Protein sequence: CASSVGSGGGNQP. The full-length CDR3 reads as CASSVGSGGGNQPQHF. V and J are TRBV19 and TRBJ1-5; a weak D match, TRBD1 (5 bases). The CDR3 goes on 3 residues after the read ends, and that part is filled in from the germline J gene. Germline V gene sequence: CDR1 LNHDA, CDR2 SQIVND (reference sequence). The CDR3 is made up of 16 amino acids. The V end was cut by 5 bases, the J end by 2 bases, with 16 bases between.

As regards this clone: Sequence at one end of the junction differs from germline and may be a read error. The read ends 3 residues before the CDR3 terminus; that terminus is restored from the germline J gene. The V gene is TRBV4-2, the J gene TRBJ2-3, with 11 bases lining up with TRBD1. Germline V gives CDR1 LGHNA, CDR2 YNFKEQ. This CDR3 comprises 16 residues. The sequenced CDR3 bases are TGCGCCAGCAGCGTATCCCCGGGACAGGGGGCAGATACG. Translating it yields CASSVSPGQGADT. The complete CDR3 reads CASSVSPGQGADTQYF.

CDR3: CASRKESSGNTIYF. The CDR3 bases that were read are TGTGCCAGTAGAAAAGAGAGCTCTGGAAACACC. V gene TRBV2 combines with J gene TRBJ1-3; D unresolved. The DNA ends 3 residues before the CDR3 does, and the rest of the CDR3 is filled in from the germline J gene. V was shortened by 9 bases and J by 0 bases, with 12 bases between the two germline ends. This CDR3 comprises 14 residues. Germline loops: CDR1 SNHLY, CDR2 FYNNEI.

The DNA read from the CDR3 is TGCGCCAGCAGCTTGGTCGGGGACAGGGGCTCGGAAAAA. Translating it yields CASSLVGDRGSEK. The entire CDR3 reads CASSLVGDRGSEKLFF. This sequence joins TRBV5-1 and TRBJ1-4, with TRBD1 identical over 10 bases. From the germline J gene comes the end of the CDR3, since the read stops 3 residues before it. CDR3 length: 16 amino acids. Germline loops: CDR1 SGHRS, CDR2 YFSETQ. J lost 8 bases, V lost 0 bases, and 7 bases had no gene match.

For this clone: The read terminates 3 residues ahead of where the CDR3 ends, so the germline J gene completes it. This chain uses TRBV7-6 with TRBJ1-3; D call uncertain. This CDR3 comprises 16 residues. V was clipped by 4 bases and J by 0 bases, with 13 bases between them. Germline loops: CDR1 SGHVS, CDR2 FNYEAQ. The DNA read from the CDR3 is TGTGCCAGCAGCTCCACAAGGACTCACTCTGGAAACACC. Translation gives CASSSTRTHSGNT. The whole CDR3 sequence reads CASSSTRTHSGNTIYF.

Comment on this clone: The read ends 3 residues early relative to the CDR3; the germline J gene fills the gap. This rearrangement joins TRBV5-1 to TRBJ2-5; D might be TRBD2 (7 bases). This CDR3 has 15 amino acids. Germline lookup yields CDR1 SGHRS and CDR2 YFSETQ. Between the trimmed V and J ends, which lost 0 bases and 4 bases, there was a span of 13 bases. The CDR3 bases that were read are TGCGCCAGCAGCTTGGTTGGGGGGGCCGGAGAGACC. Its protein product is CASSLVGGAGET. The CDR3 in its entirety is CASSLVGGAGETQYF.

With respect to this clone: Sequencing ends 3 residues short of the CDR3 end; the germline J gene provides the rest. The chain links TRBV6-1 to TRBJ2-1, with no clear D. CDR3 size: 14 residues. From germline, CDR1 is MNHNS and CDR2 SASEGT. V was shortened by 3 bases and J by 6 bases, with 12 bases between the two germline ends. CDR3 region: CASSEALYINEQFF. Partial CDR3 DNA: TGTGCCAGCAGTGAGGCACTATACATCAATGAG.

On this clone: Read sequence stops 3 residues before the CDR3 end, and the germline J gene provides the missing end. The chain has TRBV20-1 and TRBJ2-4, with 10 bases that match TRBD1. The germline V gene has CDR1 DFQATT and CDR2 SNEGSKA (reference sequence). This CDR3 is 16 amino acids long. J gave up 3 bases and V 6 bases, and 11 bases lay outside the gene matches. The CDR3 protein is CSAGTGASFGKNIQYF. CDR3 DNA, as far as it was read: TGCAGTGCCGGGACAGGGGCTTCCTTTGGCAAAAACATT.

Note on this clone: The DNA ends 3 residues before the CDR3 does, and the rest of the CDR3 is filled in from the germline J gene. The V call is TRBV2, the J call TRBJ1-5; D is unresolved. V was clipped by 7 bases and J by 0 bases, with 16 bases between them. The CDR3 consists of 16 residues. CDR1 SNHLY and CDR2 FYNNEI come from the germline V gene. CDR3: CASTLRVGNSNQPQHF. Incomplete CDR3 DNA: TGTGCCAGCACGCTGAGGGTAGGAAATAGCAATCAGCCC.

Note on this clone: The read ends 3 residues before the CDR3 terminus; that terminus is restored from the germline J gene. The V call is TRBV5-1, the J call TRBJ1-1; 9 bases match TRBD1. CDR1 SGHRS and CDR2 YFSETQ come from the germline V gene. The length of the CDR3 is 17 residues. The covered CDR3 bases are TGCGCCAGCAGCTTGGTGGCCCTACCGGGACAGGGATTTGTA. It encodes CASSLVALPGQGFV. The whole CDR3 is CASSLVALPGQGFVAFF. The whole variable domain, remainder taken from reference TRBV5-1 and TRBJ1-1, is KAGVTQTPRYLIKTRGQQVTLSCSPISGHRSVSWYQQTPGQGLQFLFEYFSETQRNKGNFPGRFSGRQFSNSRSEMNVSTLELGDSALYLCASSLVALPGQGFVAFFGQGTRLTVV.

Concerning this clone: The read is 3 residues too short to cover the CDR3 end, so that end is filled in from the germline J gene. This chain links TRBV11-2 with TRBJ2-7; D possibly corresponds to TRBD2 (6 bases). Trimming stripped 3 bases from V and 3 bases from J, with 15 bases between. In germline, CDR1 is SGHAT, CDR2 FQNNGV. There are 15 residues in the CDR3. The CDR3 bases that were read are TGTGCCAGCAGCTTTAGCGGCGTCGCTGTCTACGAG. This encodes CASSFSGVAVYE. From start to end, the CDR3 is CASSFSGVAVYEQYF. The whole variable domain, filled in from reference TRBV11-2 and TRBJ2-7, reads EAGVAQSPRYKIIEKRQSVAFWCNPISGHATLYWYQQILGQGPKLLIQFQNNGVVDDSQLPKDRFSAERLKGVDSTLKIQPAKLEDSAVYLCASSFSGVAVYEQYFGPGTRLTVT.

On this clone itself: The read is 3 residues too short to cover the CDR3 end, so that end is filled in from the germline J gene. The V and J genes are TRBV4-1 and TRBJ2-7; TRBD2 matches 9 bases. CDR3 length equals 15 residues. Per the germline V gene, CDR1 is MGHRA and CDR2 is YSYEKL. V lost 0 bases to trimming and J lost 4 bases; unmatched junction nucleotides: 4. The CDR3 sequence: CASSQEEAGGYEQYF. The CDR3 DNA, read in part, is TGCGCCAGCAGCCAAGAGGAAGCGGGAGGATACGAG.

For this clone: The CDR3 end is not reached by the read, which stops 3 residues before it; the germline J gene fills it in. The rearrangement joins TRBV5-5 to TRBJ2-5, with TRBD2 matching 11 bases. Trimming removed 2 bases from V and 4 bases from J; junction bases left unmatched: 4. This CDR3 spans 15 amino acids. Per germline, CDR1 SGHKS and CDR2 YYEKEE (reference sequence). CDR3 amino acids: CASSFSGREAETQYF. CDR3 DNA, as far as it was read: TGTGCCAGCAGCTTTAGCGGGAGGGAAGCAGAGACC.

A note on this clone: The observed sequence ends 3 residues before the CDR3 terminus, with the missing tail filled in from the germline J gene. The chain employs TRBV20-1 and TRBJ2-1; 8 bases map to TRBD2. The V gene end was trimmed by 6 bases and the J gene end by 7 bases; junction bases not matched to a gene: 5. The CDR3 consists of 12 residues. Germline loops: CDR1 DFQATT, CDR2 SNEGSKA (reference sequence). CDR3 protein: CSATTGGNEQFF. Partial CDR3 DNA: TGCAGTGCCACCACGGGGGGGAATGAG.